This entry concerns a single TCR beta chain. Its antigen is as yet unknown. At one end the junction does not follow the germline gene, possibly because of a read error. Amplified regions were TCR beta CDR3 sequences from RNA transcripts. TCR CDR3 underwent first-round RT-PCR with the HTBI primer set. Each CDR3 protein gets one entry after TCRdb re-called the multiplex PCR reads with MiXCR. The sample contains around 340,000 distinct CDR3 sequences, around 20% of which appear only once. The CDR3 is made up of 15 amino acids. Germline V lookup: CDR1 MNHEY, CDR2 SMNVEV (reference sequence). This record comes from a study of T cells in Graves' hyperthyroidism and ophthalmopathy. About the research overall: At the time of initial diagnosis and before any treatment, peripheral blood was collected.

Criteria for exclusion of patients were uncontrolled infection, other autoimmune disease, pregnancy or lactation. The study based diagnoses on clinical symptoms, serum thyroxine and TRAb, thyroid ultrasound and orbital computed tomography. Study observations and caveats: Blood shared most expanded thyroid clonotypes above 0.001.

The sample was blood. The origin of this receptor is a woman aged 45-60 years with Graves' hyperthyroidism. The V gene is TRBV27, the J gene TRBJ1-5; 12 bases match TRBD1. The CDR3 reads CASGLGTGGGQPQHF. DNA for the CDR3: TGTGCCAGCGGTTTAGGGACAGGGGGCGGTCAGCCCCAGCATTTT.